This entry lists 2 T cell receptor beta chains sequenced from one sample in a study of cytomegalovirus exposure and HLA in healthy donors. Generated by immunoSEQ multiplex PCR, the TCRdb table keeps only in-frame clones and is missing some. The data hold more than 110,000 clones, with 94% observed a single time. What was sequenced was PBMCs. The receptors here all came from a man between 18 and 35 years old in good health and CMV-seropositive.

This clone was counted a few times. V and J are TRBV10-3 and TRBJ2-3, with D possibly matching TRBD1 (7 bases). The CDR3 has 16 amino acids. The V gene's germline CDR1 is ENHRY and CDR2 SYGVKD. V lost 3 bases, J lost 3 bases, and 16 bases lay in between. The CDR3 DNA reads TGTGCCATCAGTGACGGACAGGAGGGGGAAACAGATACGCAGTATTTT. Protein sequence: CAISDGQEGETDTQYF.

The genes are TRBV5-6 and TRBJ2-5; 9 positions agree with TRBD2. There are 17 residues in the CDR3. The germline gives CDR1 SGHDT, CDR2 YYEEEE. J was trimmed by 4 bases and V by 0 bases; bases with no gene match: 10. The CDR3 reads CASSLGIGLREGETQYF. CDR3 coding DNA: TGTGCCAGCAGCTTGGGGATCGGGCTGCGGGAGGGAGAGACCCAGTACTTC.